This T cell receptor beta chain appears in the sequencing data of a study of CD8+CD57+ T cells in acquired aplastic anemia. Study background: On average, sorted CD4+ and CD8+ cells gave approximately 3.1 ug of DNA.

Trimming at V came to 3 bases and at J to 8 bases, leaving 9 bases not matched to a gene. CDR1 ENHRY and CDR2 SYGVKD come from the germline V gene. This CDR3 is 14 amino acids long. Study-wide points: Both patients and controls carried the same twenty-nine CD8+ CDR3 sequences.

Genomic DNA served as template for TCR beta VDJ and CDR3 profiling. Via MiXCR, TCRdb re-called the reads, giving one row per CDR3 protein. The data show 200,000 to 250,000 distinct CDR3 sequences, approximately 57% seen once. About this clonotype itself: Antigen specificity is unknown.

The chain uses TRBV10-3 and TRBJ1-1; TRBD1 matches at 7 bases. The TCR originated in a human donor in good health. Sequencing used sorted CD4+, CD8+, or CD8+CD57+ T cells (not recorded which) from PBMCs. CDR3 DNA: TGTGCCATCAGTGACTCCGGGACAGCGTTCGAAGCTTTCTTT. This gives the protein CAISDSGTAFEAFF.